The rows below give T cell receptor beta chains drawn from one sample of a study of blood T cell repertoires in COVID-19. Generated by immunoSEQ multiplex PCR, the TCRdb table keeps only in-frame clones and is missing some. Of about 37,000 clones in the sample, approximately 88% were seen once. The sequenced material came from peripheral blood. The origin of the receptors is a human donor in a cohort sampled during active COVID-19. Both conserved end residues are part of each CDR3. Fields, in order: J gene, V gene, D gene, clone size, CDR3 protein, CDR3 DNA. A D gene is named only where the DNA matches it firmly. Size tells how often a clone was seen (once, few, many) or the class of an expanded clone, and some rows leave it out.

TRBJ2-2,TRBV7-2,TRBD2,.,CASSLWGLAVNTGELFF,TGTGCCAGCAGCTTATGGGGACTAGCGGTGAACACCGGGGAGCTGTTTTTT
TRBJ2-7,TRBV6-1,TRBD1,few,CASSLGGTGVDEQYF,TGTGCCAGCTCCCTTGGGGGGACAGGGGTCGACGAGCAGTACTTC
TRBJ2-2,TRBV4-1,TRBD2,.,CASSQETSGRTGELFF,TGCGCCAGCAGCCAAGAGACTAGCGGGAGAACCGGGGAGCTGTTTTTT
TRBJ1-2,TRBV10-1,TRBD1,.,CASSYRDRVVGYTF,TGCGCCAGCAGTTACCGGGACAGGGTCGTGGGCTACACCTTC
TRBJ1-4,TRBV2,.,.,CASSGGAWDEKLFF,TGTGCCAGCAGTGGCGGGGCTTGGGATGAAAAACTGTTTTTT
TRBJ1-3,TRBV4-1,.,.,CASAPGRPVRGNTIYF,TGCGCCAGCGCGCCGGGTCGCCCGGTTCGTGGAAACACCATATATTTT
TRBJ2-7,TRBV4-2,.,.,CASSQEKRSDEQYF,TGTGCCAGCAGCCAAGAAAAGCGGAGCGACGAGCAGTACTTC
TRBJ1-5,TRBV19,.,.,CASSSRQAGQPQHF,TGTGCCAGTAGTTCCCGACAGGCTGGCCAGCCCCAGCATTTT
TRBJ2-7,TRBV11-1,TRBD1,.,CASSSYAGQVTYEQYF,TGTGCCAGCAGCTCGTACGCGGGACAGGTAACCTACGAGCAGTACTTC
TRBJ1-4,TRBV5-1,.,.,CASSLDPGLNEKLFF,TGCGCCAGCAGCTTGGACCCAGGGCTTAATGAAAAACTGTTTTTT
TRBJ1-5,TRBV30,.,.,CAWSSKGDQPQHF,TGTGCCTGGAGCAGTAAGGGGGATCAGCCCCAGCATTTT
TRBJ1-3,TRBV7-2,.,.,CASSPRGGTPRGNTIYF,TGTGCCAGCAGCCCACGGGGGGGAACACCGAGGGGAAACACCATATATTTT
TRBJ2-5,TRBV7-3,.,.,CASSRSTRAGETQYF,TGTGCCAGCAGTCGTTCAACTAGAGCTGGTGAGACCCAGTACTTC
TRBJ2-2,TRBV9,.,.,CASSVVASPYTGELFF,TGTGCCAGCAGCGTAGTGGCTAGCCCCTACACCGGGGAGCTGTTTTTT
TRBJ1-5,TRBV12-3/TRBV12-4,.,.,CASSENSNQPQHF,TGTGCCAGCAGTGAGAATAGCAATCAGCCCCAGCATTTT
TRBJ2-3,TRBV10-3,TRBD2,.,CAISESRSGGQGATDTQYF,TGTGCCATCAGTGAGTCTCGTAGCGGGGGGCAAGGGGCCACAGATACGCAGTATTTT
TRBJ2-5,TRBV7-7,.,.,CASSSQPRALQETQYF,TGTGCCAGCAGCTCACAACCCCGAGCACTACAAGAGACCCAGTACTTC
TRBJ1-2,TRBV2,.,.,CASSEGQGYGYTF,TGTGCCAGCAGTGAAGGGCAGGGATATGGCTACACCTTC
TRBJ2-1,TRBV6-5,TRBD1,.,CASRFSGTGRNEQFF,TGTGCCAGTAGATTCTCCGGGACAGGACGTAATGAGCAGTTCTTC
TRBJ2-2,TRBV5-6,.,.,CASSTWTVANTGELFF,TGTGCCAGCAGCACCTGGACAGTCGCGAACACCGGGGAGCTGTTTTTT
TRBJ2-2,TRBV7-8,.,.,CASSLRTATRITGELFF,TGTGCCAGCAGCTTAAGAACTGCGACTAGAATTACCGGGGAGCTGTTTTTT
TRBJ1-1,TRBV18,.,once,CASSPMSERNTEAFF,TGTGCCAGCTCACCTATGTCAGAAAGGAACACTGAAGCTTTCTTT
TRBJ2-6,TRBV5-5,TRBD1,.,CASSLQGSSGANVLTF,TGTGCCAGCAGCTTACAGGGGTCCTCTGGGGCCAACGTCCTGACTTTC
TRBJ1-1,TRBV18,.,once,CASSPSGGGTEAFF,TGTGCCAGCTCACCCAGCGGCGGGGGCACTGAAGCTTTCTTT
TRBJ1-1,TRBV4-3,.,.,CASSQDPEGFFGAFF,TGCGCCAGCAGCCAAGATCCGGAGGGATTTTTCGGCGCTTTCTTT
TRBJ2-7,TRBV7-9,TRBD2,.,CASSFPGTTGGEQYF,TGTGCCAGCAGCTTCCCCGGGACTACCGGAGGGGAGCAGTACTTC
TRBJ1-1,TRBV7-6,.,.,CASRYIVGGAGETEAFF,TGTGCCAGCAGATACATCGTAGGGGGGGCTGGGGAGACTGAAGCTTTCTTT
TRBJ1-1,TRBV28,TRBD1,.,CASSSAGGSRKTEAFF,TGTGCCAGCAGTTCAGCAGGGGGCTCGAGAAAGACTGAAGCTTTCTTT
TRBJ2-3,TRBV6-5,.,.,CASPRGGTDTQYF,TGTGCCAGCCCCCGGGGAGGCACAGATACGCAGTATTTT
TRBJ2-5,TRBV4-1,.,.,CASSQDRVSQETQYF,TGCGCCAGCAGCCAAGATAGAGTATCCCAAGAGACCCAGTACTTC
TRBJ2-3,TRBV19,TRBD2,.,CASKTSGTADTQYF,TGTGCCAGTAAGACTAGCGGGACGGCGGATACGCAGTATTTT
TRBJ2-7,TRBV4-1,TRBD2,.,CASSQVPSGVKQYF,TGCGCCAGCAGCCAAGTCCCTAGCGGGGTTAAGCAGTACTTC
TRBJ2-5,TRBV29-1,TRBD2,.,CSVPASFLAGGWYDQETQYF,TGCAGCGTTCCCGCCAGTTTCCTAGCGGGAGGGTGGTACGATCAAGAGACCCAGTACTTC
TRBJ2-7,TRBV4-1,.,.,CASSQENREHEQYF,TGCGCCAGCAGCCAAGAGAACAGGGAACACGAGCAGTACTTC
TRBJ2-5,TRBV24-1,TRBD1,.,CATSDFPLGTGGQETQYF,TGTGCCACCAGTGATTTCCCCTTGGGGACAGGGGGTCAAGAGACCCAGTACTTC
TRBJ2-6,TRBV28,.,.,CASSRGRLTGANVLTF,TGTGCCAGCAGTCGGGGAAGGTTGACTGGGGCCAACGTCCTGACTTTC
TRBJ1-1,TRBV14,TRBD1,.,CASSVGRGRRTEAFF,TGTGCCAGCAGCGTAGGCAGGGGGCGGCGGACTGAAGCTTTCTTT
TRBJ2-5,TRBV7-8,TRBD1,.,CASSLRGWGNRDRGRETQYF,TGTGCCAGCAGCTTAAGGGGATGGGGAAACCGGGACAGGGGACGAGAGACCCAGTACTTC
TRBJ1-1,TRBV2,.,.,CASDGVSGGTEAFF,TGTGCCAGCGATGGGGTCAGCGGGGGCACTGAAGCTTTCTTT
TRBJ2-5,TRBV5-4,TRBD1,.,CASSFGTGGTRETQYF,TGTGCCAGCAGCTTCGGGACAGGGGGCACGAGAGAGACCCAGTACTTC
TRBJ1-6,TRBV18,.,few,CASSATGSNSPLHF,TGTGCCAGCTCAGCAACAGGGAGTAATTCACCCCTCCACTTT
TRBJ2-3,TRBV6-5,.,.,CASSYGQNTDTQYF,TGTGCCAGCAGTTACGGACAGAACACAGATACGCAGTATTTT